The following is a TCR beta chain sequence with its context. Its specificity is not known. The CDR3 has 14 amino acids. Germline CDR1 SQVTM, CDR2 ANQGSEA. J was trimmed by 1 base and V by 4 bases; bases with no gene match: 3. Version v3.0 of the immunoSEQ assay was performed at survey level. The target of sequencing was about 40,000-50,000 T-cell genomes per sample. The data were produced by immunoSEQ multiplex PCR, yet TCRdb's version contains in-frame clones alone and is incomplete. The sample contains 20,000 to 25,000 clones, around 86% of which appear only once. This entry belongs to a study of long-term antiretroviral therapy in people with HIV. Study results and limitations: Control repertoires displayed wider CDR3 length ranges than the HIV repertoires.

The source material was unsorted PBMCs, sampled 0.2 years before starting antiretroviral therapy. The origin of this receptor is a man aged 18 to 30 with HIV. The V gene is TRBV29-1, the J gene TRBJ1-5; 8 positions match TRBD1. CDR3 loop: CSVGNRGSNQPQHF. The CDR3 DNA sequence: TGCAGCGTTGGGAACAGGGGGAGCAATCAGCCCCAGCATTTT. Based on the CDR3 plus reference TRBV29-1 and TRBJ1-5, the full variable domain is SAVISQKPSRDICQRGTSLTIQCQVDSQVTMMFWYRQQPGQSLTLIATANQGSEATYESGFVIDKFPISRPNLTFSTLTVSNMSPEDSSIYLCSVGNRGSNQPQHFGDGTRLSIL.